The present T cell receptor (beta chain) was sequenced within a study of cytomegalovirus exposure and HLA in healthy donors (dated by TCRdb to 2015 to 2018). About the full investigation: In an earlier analysis of around 540 of the donors, about 270 Gb of sequence data and some 120 million unique TCR beta sequences from approximately 180 million T cells were reported. Approximately 300 gigabases of sequencing data and tens of millions of unique TCR sequences made up an early release that covered over 550 HLA-typed donors. The genetic ancestry cluster associated with self-reported Caucasian donors included 81% of the roughly 400 genotyped donors. The study aimed to test whether cataloging public T cell receptors could reveal signatures of past pathogen exposure. The study profiled the T cell repertoires of about 640 subjects by immunosequencing and related them to cytomegalovirus serostatus. Besides the first cohort of around 700 subjects, a separate validation cohort made up of 120 different subjects was used. To predict cytomegalovirus infection status, the study combined high-throughput TCR immunosequencing, statistical association of individual TCRs with disease status, and machine learning. In a later analysis, previously published TCR beta repertoires from hundreds of donors were re-analyzed and high-resolution HLA genotyping was added so that TCR occurrence patterns could be studied. The later analysis used no new phenotypic data to find candidate immune exposures, relying instead on TCR beta sequences and their occurrence across donors. In an earlier analysis of 587 of the donors, high-throughput TCR beta sequencing was used to judge whether each TCR beta V gene segment behaved as functional or pseudogenic. Donor age, sex, ethnicity and CMV serostatus were collected together with the repertoire data. Genome-wide SNP genotypes for about three fifths of the roughly 670 donors were used in a later genetic analysis, which treated that subset as a discovery cohort. All discovery cohort repertoires had been generated on a single sequencing platform. Class I and class II HLA loci were covered by the typing at four-digit resolution. Typing coverage varied by locus: about 620-640 donors for A, B, C, DRB1 and DQB1; approximately 520 for DQA1; about 600 for DPA1; 400 to 480 for DPB1. A few DR-DQ haplotypes were treated as single units for association and clustering because of strong linkage in the cohort. Among 398 genotyped donors of the cohort, an average of about 240,000 unique TCR beta nucleotide sequences were sequenced per donor, approximately 20% of them non-productive.

To prepare the library, the immunoSEQ multiplex PCR assay was applied. For the multiplex PCR, a mixture combining 60 forward primers for TCR Vbeta segments and 13 reverse primers for TCR Jbeta segments was used. The CDR3 region of rearranged TCR beta genes was amplified from genomic DNA with a multiplex PCR assay. The amplified TCR beta libraries were sequenced on the Illumina HiSeq System as 87-base-pair reads. As for how the authors treated the data: Across the roughly 670 repertoires, a later analysis counted tens of millions of unique TCR beta chains, some 11 million of which were shared by at least two donors. To remove PCR and sequencing errors, raw reads were error-corrected and collapsed into unique sequences using a nearest-neighbor algorithm that merged closely related sequences. Alignment of CDR3 sequences to IMGT reference sequences was used to assign V, D and J gene segments. For a sequence to be retained, at least a six-nucleotide match to both a V gene segment and a J gene segment was required. A rearrangement counted as productive if the CDR3 had no stop codons and remained in frame with V and J, and every other rearrangement counted as non-productive. Following IMGT convention, CDR3 was defined as the stretch from the second conserved V-encoded cysteine to the conserved J-encoded phenylalanine. Sequences without an unambiguous match to a single V gene segment were excluded from the earlier analysis of a few hundred of the donors. In an earlier analysis of a few hundred of the donors, V segments were called functional above 56.7% productive rearrangements and were called segregating when the between-donor standard deviation exceeded 5%. A statistical classification framework was built to diagnose cytomegalovirus status from the catalog of TCR beta chain sequences. V and J gene assignment, in a later analysis, came from comparing TCR nucleotide sequences with IMGT/GENE-DB human TR gene sequences. The TCRdist pipeline was used in a later analysis to assign CDR3 sequences and most-parsimonious VDJ recombination scenarios. In a later analysis, every TCR beta chain was defined by the combination of its CDR3 amino acid sequence and its V-gene family, and reads without a unique V-gene family were dropped. As a way to deal with suspected cross-contamination and a sequencing artifact, a later analysis dropped 450 to 700 nucleotide sequences that were highly shared and had low generation probability. In a later analysis, a clonal expansion index was calculated for each public chain from normalized within-repertoire ranks of inferred template counts. Generation probabilities in a later analysis came from a VDJ recombination model fitted to out-of-frame rearrangements, and those results were checked against IGoR. A later analysis scored TCR-TCR, TCR-HLA and TCR-CMV co-occurrence with hypergeometric tests, applying a repertoire-size bias correction to TCR pairs. A later analysis estimated false discovery rates by permuting HLA or CMV assignments 20 times. In a later analysis, co-occurring TCRs were grouped with DBSCAN, and TCRdist sequence similarity was added when clustering was performed within HLA-allele-positive subsets. Repertoires with fewer than 30,000 or more than 120,000 public chains, plus five repertoires with anomalous nucleotide sharing, were excluded from co-occurrence clustering. The table comes from immuneACCESS by way of TCRdb, which keeps in-frame sequences with V and J called. Part of the clones is missing from these tables; in studies checked, under half for an unresolved V gene and the rest for unknown reasons. V and J calls and clone size are given by that table; D and trimming were obtained from the DNA. For this sample, the table gives about 200,000 clones. The ten largest clones capture 0.7% to 0.8% of the sample.

Relative to germline, V is 3 bases shorter and J is 4 bases shorter, with 13 bases between their ends. The CDR3 spans 15 residues, from the cysteine through the phenylalanine. The DNA shown is the 45-base CDR3, in frame from base 1. CDR1 and CDR2 were assigned from the germline V gene as SGHVS and FNYEAQ. The cohort was made up of about 610 healthy bone marrow donors. At the time of sampling, every cohort member was nominally healthy, though immune exposures that went unrecorded were likely present. The donor was CMV seronegative and belonged to the group of 350 to 400 seronegative cohort members. Each donor provided a peripheral blood sample, and peripheral blood mononuclear cells were used for TCR beta sequencing. Genomic DNA extraction from the blood cell samples was performed with the Qiagen DNeasy Blood Extraction Kit. About this clone itself: It has no known antigen specificity.

Paper-wide results and their limitations: In both the original and validation cohorts, the classifier was reported to diagnose cytomegalovirus status with high specificity and sensitivity. A later analysis reported that several top co-occurrence clusters appeared linked to parvovirus B19, influenza, CMV and Epstein-Barr virus. A later analysis found that HLA-associated TCR beta chains were more clonally expanded and had lower generation probabilities than equally common non-associated chains. Only TCR beta chains were sequenced in this cohort, and the absence of alpha or paired-chain data limited detectable features. A total of fewer than 200 TCR beta chains were listed by the study as associated with cytomegalovirus. A later analysis found that TCR association rates varied across HLA loci, with DRB1 alleles showing the most associated TCRs and HLA-C alleles the fewest. When HLA alleles, especially DR and DQ, strongly co-occurred, attributing TCR associations to individual alleles was difficult. A later genetic analysis associated a missense DCLRE1C variant with V-gene and J-gene trimming of TCR beta chains, and an independent cohort replicated the association. Because counts were too low, about 18 rarely observed V segments, including chromosome 9 orphons, were excluded from the earlier analysis of under 650 of the donors. A few of the identified cytomegalovirus-associated TCR beta chains were confirmed in vitro to be specific for cytomegalovirus antigens. Because HLA typing was unavailable for some donors at each locus, only the typed subset was used in association tests. Presence/absence analyses assumed roughly uniform sequencing depth across donors, an assumption that may not hold. A later genetic analysis reported fewer N-insertions in productive TCRs among donors in an Asian-associated ancestry cluster than the approximately 670-donor mean. The sequencing pipeline was judged likely to have produced a cluster of highly shared sequence variants as a technical artifact. Because the 87-base-pair reads could not distinguish some IMGT-functional V segments, including TRBV6-2 and TRBV6-3, those segments were excluded. A further reported finding was that TCR beta sequences accurately predicted the HLA-A and HLA-B alleles for most subjects in the first cohort. According to the authors, the approach could potentially be generalized to other disease states and immunological phenotypes. Correlated functional status among segregating V segments might be attributable to linkage disequilibrium, but an unknown experimental factor could not be ruled out. Most TCR sequences were observed very rarely across donors, whereas some public TCRs were present in many individuals. A later analysis associated about 18,000 TCR beta sequences with specific HLA alleles at a false discovery rate of 0.05. A later analysis found that most CMV-associated TCR beta chains appeared HLA-restricted, with HLA associations seemingly driven largely by CMV exposure. The only immune exposure information available for the cohort was CMV serostatus. An earlier analysis of some 560 of the donors showed that most TCR beta V segments appeared in productive rearrangements either about 90% or about 30% of the time, which broadly matched IMGT annotations.

The sample taken for sequencing was PBMCs. The receptor was isolated from a boy aged 5-17 years in good health and CMV-seronegative. The rearranged segments are TRBV7-6 and TRBJ1-3; the best D guess is TRBD1, with 5 bases matching. CDR3 reads: CASSFAGTQGNTIYF. Read as DNA, the sequence is TGTGCCAGCAGCTTTGCCGGGACTCAAGGAAACACCATATATTTT.